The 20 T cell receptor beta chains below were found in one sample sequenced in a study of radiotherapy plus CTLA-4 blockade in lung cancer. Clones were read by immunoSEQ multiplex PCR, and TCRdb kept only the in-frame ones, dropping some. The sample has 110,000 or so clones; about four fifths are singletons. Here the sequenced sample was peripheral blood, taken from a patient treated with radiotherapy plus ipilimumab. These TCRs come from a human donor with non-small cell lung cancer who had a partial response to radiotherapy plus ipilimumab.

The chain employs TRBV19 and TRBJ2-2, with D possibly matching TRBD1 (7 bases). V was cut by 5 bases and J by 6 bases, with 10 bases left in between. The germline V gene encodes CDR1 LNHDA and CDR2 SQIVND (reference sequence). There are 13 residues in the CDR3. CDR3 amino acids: CASSDREAGELFF. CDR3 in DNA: TGTGCCAGTAGTGACAGGGAGGCCGGGGAGCTGTTTTTT.

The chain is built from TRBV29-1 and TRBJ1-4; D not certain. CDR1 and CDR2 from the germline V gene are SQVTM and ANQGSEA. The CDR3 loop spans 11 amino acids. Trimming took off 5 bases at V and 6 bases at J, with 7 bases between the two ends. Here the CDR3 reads CSVWADEKLFF. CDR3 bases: TGCAGCGTTTGGGCCGATGAAAAACTGTTTTTT.

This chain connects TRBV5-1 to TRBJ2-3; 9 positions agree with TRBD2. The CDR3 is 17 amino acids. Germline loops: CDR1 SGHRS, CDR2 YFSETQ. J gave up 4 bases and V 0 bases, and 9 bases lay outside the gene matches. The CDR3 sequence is CASSLADGAGGADTQYF. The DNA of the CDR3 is TGCGCCAGCAGCTTGGCCGATGGAGCGGGAGGTGCAGATACGCAGTATTTT.

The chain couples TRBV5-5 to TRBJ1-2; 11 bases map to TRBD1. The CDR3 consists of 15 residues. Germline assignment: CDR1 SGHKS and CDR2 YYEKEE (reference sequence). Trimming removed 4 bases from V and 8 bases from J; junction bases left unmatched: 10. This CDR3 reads CASSQTGQGALGYTF. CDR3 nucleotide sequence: TGTGCCAGCAGCCAAACTGGACAGGGGGCGTTGGGCTACACCTTC.

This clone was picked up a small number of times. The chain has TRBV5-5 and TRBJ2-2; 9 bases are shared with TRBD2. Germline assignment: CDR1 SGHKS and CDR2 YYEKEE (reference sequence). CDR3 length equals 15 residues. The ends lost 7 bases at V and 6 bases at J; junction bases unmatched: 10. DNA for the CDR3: TGTGCCAGCTCCCTCGACGCGGGAGGGGCCGGGGAGCTGTTTTTT. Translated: CASSLDAGGAGELFF.

The CDR3 protein is CASSPLPGTEAFF. The CDR3 nucleotides are TGTGCCAGCAGCCCACTCCCTGGCACTGAAGCTTTCTTT. This chain connects TRBV6-1 to TRBJ1-1; unclear D gene. The CDR3 consists of 13 residues. V lost 6 bases to trimming and J lost 4 bases, with 12 bases between them. Germline V gene sequence: CDR1 MNHNS, CDR2 SASEGT.

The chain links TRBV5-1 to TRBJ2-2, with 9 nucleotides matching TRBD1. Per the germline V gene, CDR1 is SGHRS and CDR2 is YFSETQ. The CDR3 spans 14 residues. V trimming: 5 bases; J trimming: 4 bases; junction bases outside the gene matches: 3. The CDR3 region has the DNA TGCGCCAGCAGTACAGGGGGCGTCACCGGGGAGCTGTTTTTT. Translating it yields CASSTGGVTGELFF.

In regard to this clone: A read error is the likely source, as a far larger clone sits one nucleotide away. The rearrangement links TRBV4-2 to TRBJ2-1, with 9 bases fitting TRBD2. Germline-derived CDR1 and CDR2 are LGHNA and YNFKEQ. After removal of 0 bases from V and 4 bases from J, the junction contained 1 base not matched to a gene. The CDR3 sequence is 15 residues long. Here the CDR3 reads CASSQELAGYNEQFF. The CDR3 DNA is TGTGCCAGCAGCCAAGAGCTAGCGGGGTACAATGAGCAGTTCTTC.

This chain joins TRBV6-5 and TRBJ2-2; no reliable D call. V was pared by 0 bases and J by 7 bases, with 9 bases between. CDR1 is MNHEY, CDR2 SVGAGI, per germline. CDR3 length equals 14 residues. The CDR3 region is CASSYSPAYGELFF. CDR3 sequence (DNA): TGTGCCAGCAGTTACTCGCCAGCGTACGGGGAGCTGTTTTTT.

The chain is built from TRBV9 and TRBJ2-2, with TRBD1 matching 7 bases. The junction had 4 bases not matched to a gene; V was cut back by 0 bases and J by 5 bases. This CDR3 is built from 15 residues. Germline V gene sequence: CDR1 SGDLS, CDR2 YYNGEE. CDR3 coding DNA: TGTGCCAGCAGCGTAGTGGGGACAGCAACCGGGGAGCTGTTTTTT. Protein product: CASSVVGTATGELFF.

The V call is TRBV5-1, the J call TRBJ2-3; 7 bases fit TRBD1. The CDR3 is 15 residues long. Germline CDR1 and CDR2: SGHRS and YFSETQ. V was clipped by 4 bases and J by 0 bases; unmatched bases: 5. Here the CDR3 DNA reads TGCGCCAGCAGCGCACCGGGACAGAGCACAGATACGCAGTATTTT. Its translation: CASSAPGQSTDTQYF.

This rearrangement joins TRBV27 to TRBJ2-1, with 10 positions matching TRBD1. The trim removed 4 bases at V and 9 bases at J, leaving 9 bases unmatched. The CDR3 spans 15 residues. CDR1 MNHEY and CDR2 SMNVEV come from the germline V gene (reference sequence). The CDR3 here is CASSSGQGTTGEQFF. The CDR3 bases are TGTGCCAGCAGTTCGGGACAGGGGACGACGGGTGAGCAGTTCTTC.

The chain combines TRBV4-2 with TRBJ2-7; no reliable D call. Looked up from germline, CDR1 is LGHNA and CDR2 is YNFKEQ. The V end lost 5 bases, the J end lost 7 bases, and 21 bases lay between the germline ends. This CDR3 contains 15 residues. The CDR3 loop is CASSLDGHHLLEQYF. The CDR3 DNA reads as TGTGCCAGCAGCTTGGATGGGCACCATTTGTTGGAGCAGTACTTC.

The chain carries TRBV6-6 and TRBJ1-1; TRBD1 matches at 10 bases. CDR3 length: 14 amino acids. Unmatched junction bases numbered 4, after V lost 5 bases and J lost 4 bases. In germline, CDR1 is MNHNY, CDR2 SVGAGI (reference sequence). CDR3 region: CASSLGTGVTEAFF. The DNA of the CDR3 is TGTGCCAGCAGTCTAGGGACAGGGGTCACTGAAGCTTTCTTT.

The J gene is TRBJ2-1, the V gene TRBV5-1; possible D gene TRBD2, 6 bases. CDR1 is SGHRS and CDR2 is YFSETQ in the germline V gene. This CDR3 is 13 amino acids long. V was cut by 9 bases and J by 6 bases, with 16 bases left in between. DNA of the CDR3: TGCGCCACCCGGACCGGGACTCGCAATGAGCAGTTCTTC. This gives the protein CATRTGTRNEQFF.

CDR3 sequence: CASSPLQVPNYGYTF. As DNA, the CDR3 is TGTGCCAGCAGCCCTTTACAGGTTCCTAACTATGGCTACACCTTC. V is TRBV7-2 and J is TRBJ1-2; the D gene is possibly TRBD1 (5 bases). The V end lost 5 bases, the J end lost 0 bases, and 13 bases lay between the germline ends. From germline, CDR1 is SGHTA and CDR2 FQGNSA. The CDR3 runs 15 residues.

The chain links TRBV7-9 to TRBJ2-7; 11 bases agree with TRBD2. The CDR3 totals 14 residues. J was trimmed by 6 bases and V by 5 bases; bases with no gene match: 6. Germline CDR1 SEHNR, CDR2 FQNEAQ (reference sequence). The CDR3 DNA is TGTGCCAGCAGCCGTGGCACTAGCGGGAGCGAGCAGTACTTC. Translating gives CASSRGTSGSEQYF.

In DNA, the CDR3 is TGTGCCAGCAGCTTAGGGGGCCGAGGAAACACCATATATTTT. It yields the protein CASSLGGRGNTIYF. The gene calls are TRBV13 and TRBJ1-3; no definite D call. CDR1 and CDR2 from the germline V gene are PRHDT and FYEKMQ (reference sequence). The CDR3 has 14 residues. V lost 0 bases to trimming and J lost 4 bases, with 7 bases between them.

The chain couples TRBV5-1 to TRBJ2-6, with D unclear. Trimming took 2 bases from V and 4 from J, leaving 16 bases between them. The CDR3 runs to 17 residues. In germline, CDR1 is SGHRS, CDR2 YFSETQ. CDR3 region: CASSLMTSSAGANVLTF. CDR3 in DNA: TGCGCCAGCAGCTTAATGACATCTTCAGCAGGGGCCAACGTCCTGACTTTC. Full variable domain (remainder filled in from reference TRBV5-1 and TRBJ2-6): KAGVTQTPRYLIKTRGQQVTLSCSPISGHRSVSWYQQTPGQGLQFLFEYFSETQRNKGNFPGRFSGRQFSNSRSEMNVSTLELGDSALYLCASSLMTSSAGANVLTFGAGSRLTVL.

The CDR3 protein is CASSQSYRAFTEAFF. The DNA for the CDR3 is TGTGCCAGTAGTCAGAGCTACAGGGCTTTTACTGAAGCTTTCTTT. The chain has TRBV19 and TRBJ1-1; D is possibly TRBD1 (6 bases). Germline V gene data show CDR1 as LNHDA and CDR2 as SQIVND (reference sequence). The ends were cut back, 5 bases at V and 5 bases at J, with 18 bases in the middle. CDR3 length: 15 amino acids.